This T cell receptor (beta chain) was sequenced during a study of cytomegalovirus exposure and HLA in healthy donors. The PCR used 60 Vbeta and 13 Jbeta primers. Here immunoSEQ multiplex PCR was the method, and the copy in TCRdb shows in-frame clones only, minus some. Of around 150,000 clones listed, over 70% are singletons. Study-level points and caveats: Previous analysis showed most TCR beta V segments were productive about 87% or about 30% of the time. Most TCR sequences proved rare, with some public TCRs found in many donors.

In the case of this clone: The antigen is undetermined.

The CDR3 has 14 residues. Per germline, CDR1 LGHNT and CDR2 FRNRAP. Trimming took off 0 bases at V and 2 bases at J, with 8 bases between the two ends. Input material: PBMCs. The sequence came from a man between 35 and 55 years old in good health and CMV-seronegative. The genes are TRBV12-5 and TRBJ2-7; D is undetermined. The CDR3 region has the DNA TGTGCTAGTGGTTTGGTATTGGGCGCCTACGAGCAGTACTTC. Its protein product is CASGLVLGAYEQYF.